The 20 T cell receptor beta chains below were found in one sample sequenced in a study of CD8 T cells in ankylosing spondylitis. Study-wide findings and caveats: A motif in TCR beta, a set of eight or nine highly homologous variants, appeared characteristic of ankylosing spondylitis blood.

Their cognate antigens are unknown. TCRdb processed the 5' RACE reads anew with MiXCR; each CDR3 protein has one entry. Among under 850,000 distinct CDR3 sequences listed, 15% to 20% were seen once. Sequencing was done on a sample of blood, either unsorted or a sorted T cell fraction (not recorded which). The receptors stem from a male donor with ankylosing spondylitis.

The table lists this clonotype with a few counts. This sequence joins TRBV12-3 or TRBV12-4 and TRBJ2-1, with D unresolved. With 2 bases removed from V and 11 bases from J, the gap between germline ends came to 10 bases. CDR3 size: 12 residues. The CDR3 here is CASSLPPGQQFF. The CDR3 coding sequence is TGTGCCAGCAGTTTACCCCCCGGGCAGCAGTTCTTC.

The CDR3 coding sequence is TGTGCCAGCAGCTTACCGGGGGGGCAGGGCTATGGCTACACCTTC. Translation: CASSLPGGQGYGYTF. This chain joins TRBV11-2 and TRBJ1-2, with a weak D call TRBD1 (6 bases). V lost 2 bases, J lost 4 bases, and 14 bases lay in between. Germline CDR1 and CDR2: SGHAT and FQNNGV. This CDR3 has 15 residues.

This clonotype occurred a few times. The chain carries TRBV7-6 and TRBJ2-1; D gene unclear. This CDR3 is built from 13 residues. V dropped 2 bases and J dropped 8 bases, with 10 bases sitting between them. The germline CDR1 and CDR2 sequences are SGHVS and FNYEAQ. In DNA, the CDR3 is TGTGCCAGCAGCTTAATAGCTCTGGATGAGCAGTTCTTC. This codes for CASSLIALDEQFF.

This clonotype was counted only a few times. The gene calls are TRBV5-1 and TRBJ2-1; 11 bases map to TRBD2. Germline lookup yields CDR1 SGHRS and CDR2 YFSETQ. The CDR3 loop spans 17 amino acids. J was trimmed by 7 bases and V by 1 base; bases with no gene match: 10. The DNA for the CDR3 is TGCGCCAGCAGCTTGCCCGGGACTAGCGGCGGAGGGAATGAGCAGTTCTTC. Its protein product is CASSLPGTSGGGNEQFF. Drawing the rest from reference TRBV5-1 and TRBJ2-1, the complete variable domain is KAGVTQTPRYLIKTRGQQVTLSCSPISGHRSVSWYQQTPGQGLQFLFEYFSETQRNKGNFPGRFSGRQFSNSRSEMNVSTLELGDSALYLCASSLPGTSGGGNEQFFGPGTRLTVL.

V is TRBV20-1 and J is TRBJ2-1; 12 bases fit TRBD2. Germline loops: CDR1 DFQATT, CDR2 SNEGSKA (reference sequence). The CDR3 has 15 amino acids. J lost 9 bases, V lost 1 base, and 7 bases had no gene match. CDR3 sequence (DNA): TGCAGTGCTAGAGTCAGACTAGCGGGAGCCAGTGAGCAGTTCTTC. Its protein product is CSARVRLAGASEQFF.

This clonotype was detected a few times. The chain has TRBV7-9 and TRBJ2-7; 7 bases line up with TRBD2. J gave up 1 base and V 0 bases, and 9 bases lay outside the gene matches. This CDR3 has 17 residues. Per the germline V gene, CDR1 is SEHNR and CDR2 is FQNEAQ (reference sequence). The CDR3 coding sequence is TGTGCCAGCAGCTTAGCGGTGGTAGCGGGTGTTTCCTACGAGCAGTACTTC. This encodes CASSLAVVAGVSYEQYF.

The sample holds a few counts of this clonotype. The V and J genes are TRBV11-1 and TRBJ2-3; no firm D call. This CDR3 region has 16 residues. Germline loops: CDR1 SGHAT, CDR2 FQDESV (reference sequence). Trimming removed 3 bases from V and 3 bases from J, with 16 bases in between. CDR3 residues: CASSFAGSLTTDTQYF. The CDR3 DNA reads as TGTGCCAGCAGCTTCGCAGGAAGCCTTACGACAGATACGCAGTATTTT.

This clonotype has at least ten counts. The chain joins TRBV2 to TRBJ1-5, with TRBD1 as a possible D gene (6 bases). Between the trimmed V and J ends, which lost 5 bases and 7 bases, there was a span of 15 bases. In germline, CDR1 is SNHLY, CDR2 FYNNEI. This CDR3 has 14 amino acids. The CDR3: CASSPGGAGQPQHF. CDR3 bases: TGTGCCAGCAGTCCGGGGGGGGCGGGCCAGCCCCAGCATTTT. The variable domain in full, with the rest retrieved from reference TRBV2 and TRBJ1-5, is EPEVTQTPSHQVTQMGQEVILRCVPISNHLYFYWYRQILGQKVEFLVSFYNNEISEKSEIFDDQFSVERPDGSNFTLKIRSTKLEDSAMYFCASSPGGAGQPQHFGDGTRLSIL.

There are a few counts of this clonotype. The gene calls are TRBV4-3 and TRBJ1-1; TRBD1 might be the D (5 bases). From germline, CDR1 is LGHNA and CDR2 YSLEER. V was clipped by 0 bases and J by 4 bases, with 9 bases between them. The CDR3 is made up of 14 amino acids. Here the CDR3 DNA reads TGCGCCAGCAGCCAAGATCTGAGGGGCACTGAAGCTTTCTTT. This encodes CASSQDLRGTEAFF.

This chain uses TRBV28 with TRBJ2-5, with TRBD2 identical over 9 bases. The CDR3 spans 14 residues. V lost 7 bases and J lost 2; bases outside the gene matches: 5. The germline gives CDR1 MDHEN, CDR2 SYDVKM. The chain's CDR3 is CASTLSGGQETQYF. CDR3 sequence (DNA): TGTGCCAGCACTTTGAGCGGGGGGCAAGAGACCCAGTACTTC.

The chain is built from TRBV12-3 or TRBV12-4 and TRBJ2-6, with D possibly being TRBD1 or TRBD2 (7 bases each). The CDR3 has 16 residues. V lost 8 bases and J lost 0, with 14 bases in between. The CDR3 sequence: CASGGDRISGANVLTF. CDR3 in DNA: TGTGCCAGCGGGGGGGACAGAATCTCTGGGGCCAACGTCCTGACTTTC.

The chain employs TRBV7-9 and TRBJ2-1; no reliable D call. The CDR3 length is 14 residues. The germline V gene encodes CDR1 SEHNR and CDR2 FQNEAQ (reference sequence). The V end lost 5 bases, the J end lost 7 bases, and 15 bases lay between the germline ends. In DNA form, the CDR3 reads TGTGCCAGCAGCCGAGATGAGGTGGGGAATGAGCAGTTCTTC. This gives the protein CASSRDEVGNEQFF.

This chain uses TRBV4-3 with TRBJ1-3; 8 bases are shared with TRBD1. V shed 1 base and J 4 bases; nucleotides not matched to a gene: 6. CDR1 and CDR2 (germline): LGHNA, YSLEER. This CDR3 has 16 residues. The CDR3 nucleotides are TGCGCCAGCAGCCAAGGTCTGGGACAGGTCGGAAACACCATATATTTT. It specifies CASSQGLGQVGNTIYF.

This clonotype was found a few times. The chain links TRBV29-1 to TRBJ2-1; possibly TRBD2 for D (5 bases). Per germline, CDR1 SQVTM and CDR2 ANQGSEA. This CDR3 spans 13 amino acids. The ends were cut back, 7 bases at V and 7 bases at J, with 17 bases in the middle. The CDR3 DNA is TGCAGCGCTTTAGGGCCGGGGTGGAATGAGCAGTTCTTC. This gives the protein CSALGPGWNEQFF.

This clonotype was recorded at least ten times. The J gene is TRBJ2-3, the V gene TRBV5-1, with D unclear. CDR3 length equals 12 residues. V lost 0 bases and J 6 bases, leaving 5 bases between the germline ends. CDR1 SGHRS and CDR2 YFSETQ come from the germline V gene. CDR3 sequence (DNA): TGCGCCAGCAGCTTGGATTTGGATACGCAGTATTTT. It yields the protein CASSLDLDTQYF.

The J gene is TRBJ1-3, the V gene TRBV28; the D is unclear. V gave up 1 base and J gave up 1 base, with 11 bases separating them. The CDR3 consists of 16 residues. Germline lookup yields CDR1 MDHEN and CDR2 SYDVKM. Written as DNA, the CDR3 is TGTGCCAGCAGTTTATATTCTCTGGGGTCTGGAAACACCATATATTTT. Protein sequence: CASSLYSLGSGNTIYF.

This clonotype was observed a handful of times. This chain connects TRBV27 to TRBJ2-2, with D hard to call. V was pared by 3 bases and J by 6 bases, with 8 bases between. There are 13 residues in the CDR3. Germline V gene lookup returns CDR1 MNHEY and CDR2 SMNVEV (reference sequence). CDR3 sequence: CASSLGWAGELFF. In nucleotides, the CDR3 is TGTGCCAGCAGTTTGGGGTGGGCCGGGGAGCTGTTTTTT.

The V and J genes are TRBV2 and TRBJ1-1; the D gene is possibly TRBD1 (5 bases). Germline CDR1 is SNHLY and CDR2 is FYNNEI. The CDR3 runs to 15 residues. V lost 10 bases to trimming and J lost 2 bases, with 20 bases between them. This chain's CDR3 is CATDSRKTINTEAFF. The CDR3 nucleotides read TGTGCCACCGACAGCCGAAAAACCATCAACACTGAAGCTTTCTTT.

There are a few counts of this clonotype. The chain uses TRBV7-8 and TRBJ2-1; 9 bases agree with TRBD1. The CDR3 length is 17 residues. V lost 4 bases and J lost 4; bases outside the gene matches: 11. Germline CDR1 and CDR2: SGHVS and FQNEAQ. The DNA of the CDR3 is TGTGCCAGCAGCTCCATGTACCGGGACAGGGAGTACAATGAGCAGTTCTTC. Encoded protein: CASSSMYRDREYNEQFF. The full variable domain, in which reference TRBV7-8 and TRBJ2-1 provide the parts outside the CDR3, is GAGVSQSPRYKVAKRGQDVALRCDPISGHVSLFWYQQALGQGPEFLTYFQNEAQLDKSGLPSDRFFAERPEGSVSTLKIQRTQQEDSAVYLCASSSMYRDREYNEQFFGPGTRLTVL.

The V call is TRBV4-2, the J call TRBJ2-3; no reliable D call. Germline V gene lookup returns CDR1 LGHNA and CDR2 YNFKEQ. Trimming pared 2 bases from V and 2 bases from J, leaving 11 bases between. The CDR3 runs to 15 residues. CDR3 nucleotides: TGTGCCAGCAGCCAAATTTCAGGAGACACAGATACGCAGTATTTT. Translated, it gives CASSQISGDTDTQYF.